A single T cell receptor beta chain is shown here with its context. Its antigen remains unknown. Some clones are missing from TCRdb's copy, which holds only in-frame ones; the method was immunoSEQ multiplex PCR. The sample has 80,000 to 90,000 clones; approximately 96% are singletons. The donors were part of the roughly 120-subject validation cohort, which stood apart from the roughly 730-subject first cohort. The data belong to a study of cytomegalovirus exposure and HLA in healthy donors. Study information: The approximately 110 validation repertoires used a platform that matched the one used for the 600 to 750 first-cohort repertoires, as a later analysis reported. Study-level results: Reported results showed that the classifier diagnosed cytomegalovirus status with high specificity and sensitivity. In vitro checks showed that a few CMV-associated chains really do target CMV antigens.

The germline V and J ends were trimmed by 1 base and 9 bases, with 13 bases remaining between them. The V gene's germline CDR1 is SQVTM and CDR2 ANQGSEA. The CDR3 covers 13 residues. The sample consisted of PBMCs. This chain connects TRBV29-1 to TRBJ2-1; tentatively, D is TRBD1 (6 bases). The sequence was obtained from a man between 18 and 29 years old in good health and CMV-seronegative. This chain's CDR3 is CSVEVGTNGEQFF. DNA of the CDR3: TGCAGCGTTGAAGTAGGGACAAATGGTGAGCAGTTCTTC.